The 8 T cell receptor beta chains in this list originate from one sample, sequenced in a study of lymphopenia after photon versus proton radiotherapy (dated by TCRdb to between 2019 and 2020). The receptor library was made with the immunoSEQ multiplex PCR assay. TCRdb took over this immuneACCESS table, retaining in-frame rearrangements with V and J assigned. Such tables are incomplete; in checked studies, under half of the missing clones stem from an unresolved V gene, and the remainder is unexplained. The sample yields 29,000 or so clones; approximately 90% were counted once. Approximately 45% of the sample is in the top ten clones. This specimen consisted of peripheral blood, obtained from a patient treated with proton-based radiotherapy. The receptors stem from a woman aged 55-69 years with cholangiocarcinoma. Some clones in this sample may be carry-over from other donors' samples.

V usage is TRBV12-5 and J usage is TRBJ2-1, with D possibly matching TRBD1 (6 bases). Trimming removed 2 bases at V and 6 bases at J, with 14 bases between. The germline gives CDR1 LGHNT, CDR2 FRNRAP. The CDR3 is 15 amino acids. The CDR3 bases are TGTGCTAGTGGTTTGATGATTACAGGGAGCAATGAGCAGTTCTTC. Amino acids: CASGLMITGSNEQFF.

V gene TRBV2 combines with J gene TRBJ2-3; 9 nucleotides line up with TRBD1. The CDR3 contains 13 residues. The germline CDR1 and CDR2 sequences are SNHLY and FYNNEI. With 7 bases clipped from V and 5 bases from J, the junction kept 4 bases outside the gene matches. CDR3 in amino acids: CASTPDRGDTQYF. The CDR3 bases are TGTGCCAGCACCCCGGACAGGGGAGATACGCAGTATTTT.

This chain links TRBV9 with TRBJ1-3, with D hard to call. With 4 bases removed from V and 4 bases from J, the gap between germline ends came to 6 bases. Germline V gene lookup returns CDR1 SGDLS and CDR2 YYNGEE. This CDR3 is built from 12 residues. The CDR3 nucleotides read TGTGCCAGCAGCCCCAGCGGAAACACCATATATTTT. Protein product: CASSPSGNTIYF. Drawing the rest from reference TRBV9 and TRBJ1-3, the complete variable domain is DSGVTQTPKHLITATGQRVTLRCSPRSGDLSVYWYQQSLDQGLQFLIQYYNGEERAKGNILERFSAQQFPDLHSELNLSSLELGDSALYFCASSPSGNTIYFGEGSWLTVV.

CDR3 sequence reads: CASSLGDGFGGELFF. The DNA of the CDR3 is TGTGCCAGCAGCTTAGGGGATGGATTCGGCGGGGAGCTGTTTTTT. The rearrangement links TRBV7-9 to TRBJ2-2; D is unclear. The V gene's germline CDR1 is SEHNR and CDR2 FQNEAQ (reference sequence). V lost 1 base and J 7 bases, leaving 13 bases between the germline ends. This CDR3 has 15 residues.

This chain joins TRBV4-3 and TRBJ1-4; 9 nucleotides line up with TRBD1. The CDR3 consists of 13 residues. V dropped 3 bases and J dropped 8; count of bases not matched to a gene: 1. Germline CDR1 reads LGHNA; CDR2 reads YSLEER. In DNA, the CDR3 is TGCGCCAGCAGCCAGGACAGGGGCGAAAAACTGTTTTTT. Its protein is CASSQDRGEKLFF.

The rearrangement joins TRBV5-1 to TRBJ1-1; D call uncertain. The V gene lost 2 bases and the J gene lost 0 bases, with 8 bases spanning the gap. From germline, CDR1 is SGHRS and CDR2 YFSETQ. The CDR3 runs to 14 residues. DNA for the CDR3: TGCGCCAGCAGCTTTGATAGGGTGAACACTGAAGCTTTCTTT. Amino acids: CASSFDRVNTEAFF.

The chain uses TRBV19 and TRBJ1-1; D is unresolved. Trimming shortened V by 8 bases and J by 5 bases, and 12 bases separated the two germline ends. The CDR3 extends over 12 amino acids. Germline V gives CDR1 LNHDA, CDR2 SQIVND (reference sequence). CDR3 nucleotides: TGTGCCAGTCGTCCGACGGGGACTGAAGCTTTCTTT. The encoded protein is CASRPTGTEAFF.

The genes are TRBV5-4 and TRBJ2-7, with D possibly matching TRBD1 (6 bases). This CDR3 region has 14 residues. Looked up from germline, CDR1 is SGHNT and CDR2 is YYREEE (reference sequence). Trimming pared 3 bases from V and 2 bases from J, leaving 12 bases between. CDR3 DNA: TGTGCCAGCAGCTCAAGGACAGAAGCCTACGAGCAGTACTTC. Amino acids: CASSSRTEAYEQYF.